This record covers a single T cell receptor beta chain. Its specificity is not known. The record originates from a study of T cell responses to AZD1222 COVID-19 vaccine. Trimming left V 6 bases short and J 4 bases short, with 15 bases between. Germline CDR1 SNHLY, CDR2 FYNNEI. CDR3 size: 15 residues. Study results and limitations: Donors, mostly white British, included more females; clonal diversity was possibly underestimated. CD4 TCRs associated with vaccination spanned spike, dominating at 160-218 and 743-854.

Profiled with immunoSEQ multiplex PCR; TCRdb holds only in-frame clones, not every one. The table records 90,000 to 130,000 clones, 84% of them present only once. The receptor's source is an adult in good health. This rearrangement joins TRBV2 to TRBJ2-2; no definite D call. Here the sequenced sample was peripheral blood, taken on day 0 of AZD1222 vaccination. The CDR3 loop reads CASSRSHRSTGELFF. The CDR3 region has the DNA TGTGCCAGCAGCCGATCCCACCGGTCCACCGGGGAGCTGTTTTTT.